The 5 T cell receptor beta chains below all came from one sample that was sequenced in a study of OX40 agonist ivuxolimab in advanced cancers. Clones were read by immunoSEQ multiplex PCR, and TCRdb kept only the in-frame ones, dropping some. The sample records approximately 76,000 clones, almost 85% being singletons. Sequenced here: CD4+ or CD8+ T cells sorted from blood, sampled in a trial of the OX40 agonist ivuxolimab. The origin of the receptors is an adult with an advanced solid tumor such as melanoma, head and neck, liver or kidney cancer.

The gene calls are TRBV5-1 and TRBJ2-3, with D perhaps TRBD2 (6 bases). Trimming pared 0 bases from V and 0 bases from J, leaving 11 bases between. The CDR3 contains 16 residues. Per germline, CDR1 SGHRS and CDR2 YFSETQ. The CDR3 loop is CASSLARGESTDTQYF. The CDR3 DNA reads TGCGCCAGCAGCTTGGCCCGCGGGGAAAGCACAGATACGCAGTATTTT.

V and J are TRBV9 and TRBJ1-6, with 8 bases lining up with TRBD1. This CDR3 contains 16 residues. The V gene end was trimmed by 3 bases and the J gene end by 6 bases; junction bases not matched to a gene: 8. The germline gives CDR1 SGDLS, CDR2 YYNGEE. CDR3 sequence reads: CASSAGTGLFNSPLHF. In DNA, the CDR3 is TGTGCCAGCAGCGCCGGGACAGGCCTCTTTAATTCACCCCTCCACTTT.

This chain links TRBV7-2 with TRBJ1-5, with D maybe TRBD1 (5 bases). Germline lookup yields CDR1 SGHTA and CDR2 FQGNSA. The CDR3 covers 14 residues. V lost 5 bases and J lost 3, with 11 bases in between. The CDR3 spells CASSAGGINQPQHF. The DNA of the CDR3 is TGTGCCAGCAGCGCCGGGGGTATCAATCAGCCCCAGCATTTT.

The chain uses TRBV5-6 and TRBJ2-7; TRBD2 matches 7 bases. Germline V CDR1 and CDR2: SGHDT, YYEEEE. Trimming took 2 bases from V and 2 from J; bases not matched to a gene: 10. The CDR3 is 16 residues long. CDR3 nucleotide sequence: TGTGCCAGCAGCTTAGGGTTTCGGGGGGTCCCCTACGAGCAGTACTTC. Protein: CASSLGFRGVPYEQYF.

This clone turned up a few times. The genes are TRBV7-9 and TRBJ1-4; 7 bases agree with TRBD1. With V trimmed by 5 bases and J by 7 bases, 7 bases remained unmatched. CDR3 size: 14 residues. Per germline, CDR1 SEHNR and CDR2 FQNEAQ (reference sequence). This CDR3 is CASSPRQGLEKLFF. The CDR3 DNA reads as TGTGCCAGCAGCCCCCGACAGGGCCTTGAAAAACTGTTTTTT.